This paragraph reports one T cell receptor beta chain. The data derive from a study of blood T cell repertoires in COVID-19. As for the study in general: Italy, Spain and the United States were the sources of the convalescent and acute COVID-19 samples. Nucleic acid was either cDNA or gDNA, and it came from T cells, B-cell-depleted T cells, or PBMCs.

Trimming pared 0 bases from V and 2 bases from J, leaving 13 bases between. Germline V lookup: CDR1 WNHNN, CDR2 SYGVQD (reference sequence). There are 16 residues in the CDR3. Original methodology: The authors estimated nucleated cell counts from reference gene primer amplification. Only in-frame clones appear in the TCRdb table, and some are missing; sequencing was by immunoSEQ multiplex PCR. Clone size and V and J calls were adopted from that table, with D and trimming inferred from the DNA. Found here are approximately 85,000 clones, 80% to 90% of them singletons; the top ten hold 25% to 30%. The specimen sequenced was peripheral blood. This chain links TRBV10-1 with TRBJ2-5; perhaps TRBD1 as D (6 bases). This clonotype originated in a man in his fifties with active or convalescent COVID-19. CDR3 nucleotides: TGCGCCAGCAGTGAGTCCGAGACAGGAATACAAGAGACCCAGTACTTC. This codes for CASSESETGIQETQYF.